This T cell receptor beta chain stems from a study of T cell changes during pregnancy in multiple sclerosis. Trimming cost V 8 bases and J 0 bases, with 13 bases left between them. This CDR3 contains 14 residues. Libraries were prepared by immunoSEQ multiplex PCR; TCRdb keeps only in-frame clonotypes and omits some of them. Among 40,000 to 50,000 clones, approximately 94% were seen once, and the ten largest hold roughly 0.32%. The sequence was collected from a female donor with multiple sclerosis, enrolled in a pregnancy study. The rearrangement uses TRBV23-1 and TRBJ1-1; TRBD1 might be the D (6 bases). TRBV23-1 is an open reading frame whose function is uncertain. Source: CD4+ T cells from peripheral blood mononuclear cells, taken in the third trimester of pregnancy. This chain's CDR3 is CASSDRTMNTEAFF. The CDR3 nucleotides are TGCGCCAGCTCAGACAGGACCATGAACACTGAAGCTTTCTTT.